This T cell receptor (beta chain) came from a study of T cell repertoires in cytomegalovirus infection. Via MiXCR, TCRdb re-called the reads, giving one row per CDR3 protein. The sample contains almost 500,000 distinct CDR3 sequences, approximately 10% of which appear only once. Germline assignment: CDR1 SGHRS and CDR2 YFSETQ. The V and J ends lost 3 bases and 6 bases, in that order; junction bases with no gene match: 11. The CDR3 extends over 16 amino acids. The chain combines TRBV5-1 with TRBJ2-7; 11 bases are a match to TRBD2. The sequencing sample was made of PBMCs. This TCR was recovered from a human donor in good health (CMV status not recorded). Some clones in this sample may be carry-over from other donors' samples. CDR3 DNA sequence: TGCGCCAGCAGCTCCACCCAACGGCTAGCGGGAGGCGAGCAGTACTTC. This gives the protein CASSSTQRLAGGEQYF.